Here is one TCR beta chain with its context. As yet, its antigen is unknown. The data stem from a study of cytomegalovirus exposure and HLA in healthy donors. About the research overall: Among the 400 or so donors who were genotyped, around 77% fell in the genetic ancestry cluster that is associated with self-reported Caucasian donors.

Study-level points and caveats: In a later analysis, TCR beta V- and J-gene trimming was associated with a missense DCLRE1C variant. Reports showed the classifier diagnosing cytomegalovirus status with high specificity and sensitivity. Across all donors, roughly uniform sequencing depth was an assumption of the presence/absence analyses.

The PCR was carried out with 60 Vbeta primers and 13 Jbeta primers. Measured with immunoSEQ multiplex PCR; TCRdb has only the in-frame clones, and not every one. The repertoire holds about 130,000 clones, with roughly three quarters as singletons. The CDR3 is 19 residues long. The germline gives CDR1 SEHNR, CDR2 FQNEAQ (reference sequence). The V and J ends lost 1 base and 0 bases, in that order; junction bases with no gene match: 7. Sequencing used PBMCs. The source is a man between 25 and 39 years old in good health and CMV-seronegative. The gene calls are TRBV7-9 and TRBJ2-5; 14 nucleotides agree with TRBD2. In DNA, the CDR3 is TGTGCCAGCAGCTTAGGGGGACTAGCGGGAGCCAAGTACCAAGAGACCCAGTACTTC. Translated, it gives CASSLGGLAGAKYQETQYF.